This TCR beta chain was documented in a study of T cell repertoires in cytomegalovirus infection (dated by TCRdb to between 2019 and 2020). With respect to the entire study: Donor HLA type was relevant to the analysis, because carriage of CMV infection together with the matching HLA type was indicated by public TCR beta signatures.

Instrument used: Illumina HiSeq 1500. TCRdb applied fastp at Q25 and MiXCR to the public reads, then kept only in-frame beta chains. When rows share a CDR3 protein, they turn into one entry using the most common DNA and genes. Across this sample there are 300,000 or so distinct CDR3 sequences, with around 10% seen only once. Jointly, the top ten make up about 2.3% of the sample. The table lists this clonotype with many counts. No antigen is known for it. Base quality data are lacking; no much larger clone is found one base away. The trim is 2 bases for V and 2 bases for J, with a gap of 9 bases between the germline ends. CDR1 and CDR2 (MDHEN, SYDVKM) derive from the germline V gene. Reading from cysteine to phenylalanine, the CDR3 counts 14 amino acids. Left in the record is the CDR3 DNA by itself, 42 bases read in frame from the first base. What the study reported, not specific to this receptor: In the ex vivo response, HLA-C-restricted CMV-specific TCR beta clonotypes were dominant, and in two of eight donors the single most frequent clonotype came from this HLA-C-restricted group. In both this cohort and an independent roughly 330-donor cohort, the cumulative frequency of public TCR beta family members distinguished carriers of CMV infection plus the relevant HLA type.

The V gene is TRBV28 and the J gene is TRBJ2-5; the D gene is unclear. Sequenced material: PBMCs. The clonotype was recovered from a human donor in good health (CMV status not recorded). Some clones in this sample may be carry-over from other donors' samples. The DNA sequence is TGTGCCAGCAGTTTAGTCCCAGATCAAGAGACCCAGTACTTC. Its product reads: CASSLVPDQETQYF. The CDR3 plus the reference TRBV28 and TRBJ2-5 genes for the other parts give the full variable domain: DVKVTQSSRYLVKRTGEKVFLECVQDMDHENMFWYRQDPGLGLRLIYFSYDVKMKEKGDIPEGYSVSREKKERFSLILESASTNQTSMYLCASSLVPDQETQYFGPGTRLLVL.